This T cell receptor (beta chain) was profiled in a study of T-cell reconstitution after alpha-beta-depleted transplantation in children. The library targeted TCRbeta and was prepared with unique molecular identifiers. TCRdb passed the PCR reads through MiXCR, listing each CDR3 protein once. This sample has roughly 500,000 distinct CDR3 sequences, with about an eighth found just once. Trimming cost V 1 base and J 4 bases, with 11 bases left between them. The CDR3 is 14 residues long. CDR1 and CDR2 from the germline V gene are SGHTA and FQGTGA. V gene TRBV7-3 combines with J gene TRBJ2-7, with D maybe TRBD1 (5 bases). The TCR was taken from a human donor who donated a stem cell graft to a child with combined immunodeficiency. The specimen was PBMCs from the stem cell graft donor, collected from the stem cell graft. CDR3: CASSLRPGPYEQYF. The CDR3 DNA reads as TGTGCCAGCAGCTTAAGGCCAGGGCCATACGAGCAGTACTTC.